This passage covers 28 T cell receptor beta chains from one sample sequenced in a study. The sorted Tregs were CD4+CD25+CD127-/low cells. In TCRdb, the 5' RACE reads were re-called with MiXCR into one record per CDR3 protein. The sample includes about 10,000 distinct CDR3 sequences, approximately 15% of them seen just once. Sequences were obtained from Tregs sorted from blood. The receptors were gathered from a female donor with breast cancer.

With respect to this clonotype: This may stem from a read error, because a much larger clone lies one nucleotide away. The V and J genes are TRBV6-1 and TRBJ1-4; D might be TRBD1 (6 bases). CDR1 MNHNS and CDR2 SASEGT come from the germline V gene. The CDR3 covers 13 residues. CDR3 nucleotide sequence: TGTGCCAGCAGTGAAGGCAGGGGCGAAAAACTGTGTTTT. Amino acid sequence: CASSEGRGEKLCF.

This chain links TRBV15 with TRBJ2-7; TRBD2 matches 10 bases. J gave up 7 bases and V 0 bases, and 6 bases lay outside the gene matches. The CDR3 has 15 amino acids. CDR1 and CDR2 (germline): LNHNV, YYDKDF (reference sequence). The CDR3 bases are TGTGCCACCAGCAGAGACCCTAGCGGGAGCTATGAGCAGTACTTC. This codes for CATSRDPSGSYEQYF.

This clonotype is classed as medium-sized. CDR3 loop: CASSRTGEYGYTF. CDR3 DNA: TGCGCCAGCAGCCGGACAGGGGAGTATGGCTACACCTTC. This rearrangement joins TRBV5-1 to TRBJ1-2, with 9 nucleotides matching TRBD1. The CDR3 contains 13 residues. Germline lookup yields CDR1 SGHRS and CDR2 YFSETQ. Germline trimming cut 4 bases from V and 5 bases from J; bases unmatched to any gene: 3.

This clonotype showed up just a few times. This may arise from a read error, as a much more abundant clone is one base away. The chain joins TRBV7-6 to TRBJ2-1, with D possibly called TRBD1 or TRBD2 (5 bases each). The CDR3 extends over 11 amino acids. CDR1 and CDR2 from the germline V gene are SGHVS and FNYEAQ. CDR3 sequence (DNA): TGTGCCGGCAGCAGTGGGACGGAGCAGTTCTTC. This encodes CAGSSGTEQFF.

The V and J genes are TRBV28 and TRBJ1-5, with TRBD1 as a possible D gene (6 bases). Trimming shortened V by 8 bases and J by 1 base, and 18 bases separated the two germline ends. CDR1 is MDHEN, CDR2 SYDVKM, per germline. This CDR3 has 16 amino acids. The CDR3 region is CASGLGGGVSNQPQHF. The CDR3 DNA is TGTGCCAGCGGCCTAGGGGGGGGGGTAAGCAATCAGCCCCAGCATTTT.

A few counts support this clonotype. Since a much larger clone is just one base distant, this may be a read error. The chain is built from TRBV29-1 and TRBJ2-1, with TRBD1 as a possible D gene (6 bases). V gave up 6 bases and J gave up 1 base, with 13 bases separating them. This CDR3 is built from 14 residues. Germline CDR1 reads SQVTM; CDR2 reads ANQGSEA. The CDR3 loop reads CSVPWTESYNEQFF. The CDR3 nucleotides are TGCAGCGTGCCCTGGACAGAATCCTACAATGAGCAGTTCTTC.

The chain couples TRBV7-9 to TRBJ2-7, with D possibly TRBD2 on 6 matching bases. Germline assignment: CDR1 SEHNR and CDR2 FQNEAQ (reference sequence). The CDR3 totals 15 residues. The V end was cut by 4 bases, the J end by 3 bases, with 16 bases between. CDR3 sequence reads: CASSSAGQGLYEQYF. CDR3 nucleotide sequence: TGTGCCAGCAGCTCGGCGGGGCAAGGACTCTACGAGCAGTACTTC.

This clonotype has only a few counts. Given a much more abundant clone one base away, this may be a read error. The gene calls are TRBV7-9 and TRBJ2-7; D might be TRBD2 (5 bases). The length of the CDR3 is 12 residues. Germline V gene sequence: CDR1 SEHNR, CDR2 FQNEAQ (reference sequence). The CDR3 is CACSLVAGEQYF. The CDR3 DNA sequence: TGTGCCTGCAGCTTAGTTGCGGGCGAGCAGTACTTC.

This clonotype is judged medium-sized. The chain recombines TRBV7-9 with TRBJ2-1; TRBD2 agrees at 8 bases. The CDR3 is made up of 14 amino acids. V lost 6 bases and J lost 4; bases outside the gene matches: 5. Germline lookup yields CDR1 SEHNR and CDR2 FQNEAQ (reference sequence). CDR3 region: CASRPGLGYNEQFF. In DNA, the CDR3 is TGTGCCAGCAGACCGGGACTAGGGTACAATGAGCAGTTCTTC. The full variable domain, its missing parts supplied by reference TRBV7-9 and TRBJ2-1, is DTGVSQNPRHKITKRGQNVTFRCDPISEHNRLYWYRQTLGQGPEFLTYFQNEAQLEKSRLLSDRFSAERPKGSFSTLEIQRTEQGDSAMYLCASRPGLGYNEQFFGPGTRLTVL.

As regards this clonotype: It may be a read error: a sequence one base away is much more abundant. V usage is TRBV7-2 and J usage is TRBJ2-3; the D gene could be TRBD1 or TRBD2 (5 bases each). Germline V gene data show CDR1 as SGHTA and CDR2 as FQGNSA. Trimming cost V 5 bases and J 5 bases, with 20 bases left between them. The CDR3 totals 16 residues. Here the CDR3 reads CASSVGSTMGVDTQYF. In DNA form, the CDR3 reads TGTGCCAGCAGCGTAGGTTCAACCATGGGGGTAGATACGCAGTATTTT.

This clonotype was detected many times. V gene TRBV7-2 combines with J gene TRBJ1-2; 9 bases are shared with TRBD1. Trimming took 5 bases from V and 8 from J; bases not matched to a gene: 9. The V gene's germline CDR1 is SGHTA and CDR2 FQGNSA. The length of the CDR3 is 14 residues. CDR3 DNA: TGTGCCAGCAGCCCCGGACAGGGGATAGGAGGCTACACCTTC. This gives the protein CASSPGQGIGGYTF.

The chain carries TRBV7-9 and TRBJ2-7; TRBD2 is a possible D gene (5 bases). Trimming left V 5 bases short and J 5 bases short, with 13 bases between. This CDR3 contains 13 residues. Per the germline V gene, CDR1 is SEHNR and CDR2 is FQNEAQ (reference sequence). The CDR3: CASSPSGTNEQYF. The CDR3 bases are TGTGCCAGCAGCCCATCGGGAACAAACGAGCAGTACTTC.

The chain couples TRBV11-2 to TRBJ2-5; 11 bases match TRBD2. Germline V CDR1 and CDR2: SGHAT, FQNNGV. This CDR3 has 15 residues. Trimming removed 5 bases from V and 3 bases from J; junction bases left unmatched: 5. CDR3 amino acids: CASSPLAGGKETQYF. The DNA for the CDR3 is TGTGCCAGCAGCCCTCTAGCGGGAGGTAAAGAGACCCAGTACTTC.

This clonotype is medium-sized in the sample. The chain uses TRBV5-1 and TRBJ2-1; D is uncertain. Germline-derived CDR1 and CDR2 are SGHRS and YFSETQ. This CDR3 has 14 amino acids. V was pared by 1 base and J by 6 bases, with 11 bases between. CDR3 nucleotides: TGCGCCAGCAGCTTGATGTCGCAGCGCAATGAGCAGTTCTTC. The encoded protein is CASSLMSQRNEQFF.

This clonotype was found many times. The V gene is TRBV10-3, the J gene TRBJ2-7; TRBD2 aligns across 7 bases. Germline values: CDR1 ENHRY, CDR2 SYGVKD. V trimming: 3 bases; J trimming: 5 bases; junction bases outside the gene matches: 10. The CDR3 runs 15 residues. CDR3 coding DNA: TGTGCCATCAGTGATACGGGGGGATCGGGGGACGAGCAGTACTTC. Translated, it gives CAISDTGGSGDEQYF.

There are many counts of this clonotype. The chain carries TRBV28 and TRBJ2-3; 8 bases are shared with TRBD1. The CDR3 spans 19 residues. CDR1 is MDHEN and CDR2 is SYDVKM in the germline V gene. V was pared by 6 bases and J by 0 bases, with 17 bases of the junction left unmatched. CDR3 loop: CASSGQGHQSSASTDTQYF. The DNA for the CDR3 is TGTGCCAGCAGCGGACAGGGCCATCAAAGTTCTGCAAGCACAGATACGCAGTATTTT.

The CDR3: CASSHLTTRDGGYTF. The CDR3 nucleotides are TGTGCCAGCAGCCACCTTACAACAAGGGATGGGGGCTACACCTTC. The V call is TRBV3-1, the J call TRBJ1-2; D not certain. CDR3 length: 15 amino acids. Trimming pared 3 bases from V and 8 bases from J, leaving 19 bases between. The V gene's germline CDR1 is LGHDT and CDR2 YNNKEL (reference sequence).

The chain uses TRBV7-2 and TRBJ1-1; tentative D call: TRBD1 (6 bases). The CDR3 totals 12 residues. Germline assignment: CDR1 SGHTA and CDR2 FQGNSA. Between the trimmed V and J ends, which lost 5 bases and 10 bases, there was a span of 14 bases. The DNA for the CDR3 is TGTGCCAGCAGCCCCCAAAGGGGGGGAGCTTTCTTT. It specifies CASSPQRGGAFF.

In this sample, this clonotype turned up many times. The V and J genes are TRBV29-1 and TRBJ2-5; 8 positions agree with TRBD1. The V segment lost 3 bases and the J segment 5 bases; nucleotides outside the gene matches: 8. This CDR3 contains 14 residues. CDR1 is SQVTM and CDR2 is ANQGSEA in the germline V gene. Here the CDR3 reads CSVDGAGGTETQYF. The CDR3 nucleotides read TGCAGCGTTGATGGGGCAGGGGGCACGGAGACCCAGTACTTC.

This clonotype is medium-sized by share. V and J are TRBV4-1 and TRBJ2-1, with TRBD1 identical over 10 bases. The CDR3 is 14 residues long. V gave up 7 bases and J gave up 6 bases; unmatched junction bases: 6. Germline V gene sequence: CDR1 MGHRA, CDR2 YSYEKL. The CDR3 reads CASKDRGNGNEQFF. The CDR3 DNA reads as TGCGCCAGCAAGGACAGGGGGAACGGCAATGAGCAGTTCTTC.

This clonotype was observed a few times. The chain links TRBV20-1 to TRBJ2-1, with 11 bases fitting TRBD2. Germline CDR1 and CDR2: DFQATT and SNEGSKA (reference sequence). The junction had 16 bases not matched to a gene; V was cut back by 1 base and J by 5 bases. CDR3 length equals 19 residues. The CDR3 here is CSARGKGLAAIYKNNEQFF. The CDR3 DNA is TGCAGTGCTAGAGGGAAGGGACTAGCGGCCATCTATAAAAACAATGAGCAGTTCTTC.

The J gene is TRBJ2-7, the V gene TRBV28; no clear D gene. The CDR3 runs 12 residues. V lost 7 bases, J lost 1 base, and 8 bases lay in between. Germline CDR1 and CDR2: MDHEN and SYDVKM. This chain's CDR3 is CASISLSYEQYF. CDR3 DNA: TGTGCCAGCATCTCGCTTTCCTACGAGCAGTACTTC.

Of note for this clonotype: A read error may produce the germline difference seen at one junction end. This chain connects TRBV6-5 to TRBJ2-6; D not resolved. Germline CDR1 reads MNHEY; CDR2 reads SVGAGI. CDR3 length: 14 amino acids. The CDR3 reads CASRYSSGTNVLTF. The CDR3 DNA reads TGTGCCAGCAGATATAGCTCTGGGACCAACGTCCTGACTTTC.

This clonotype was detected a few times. This chain's CDR3 is CAWRKFGTTNEKLFF. The CDR3 region has the DNA TGTGCCTGGAGAAAGTTCGGTACAACTAATGAAAAACTGTTTTTT. This rearrangement joins TRBV30 to TRBJ1-4, with D unclear. With 3 bases removed from V and 0 bases from J, the gap between germline ends came to 11 bases. The CDR3 length is 15 residues. Germline values: CDR1 GTSNPN, CDR2 SVGIG (reference sequence).

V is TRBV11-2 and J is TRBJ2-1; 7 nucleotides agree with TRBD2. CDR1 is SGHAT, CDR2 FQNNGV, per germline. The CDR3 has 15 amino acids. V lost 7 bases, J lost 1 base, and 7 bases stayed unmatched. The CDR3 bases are TGTGCCAGCATTCCGAGTAGCGGGTCCTACAATGAGCAGTTCTTC. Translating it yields CASIPSSGSYNEQFF.

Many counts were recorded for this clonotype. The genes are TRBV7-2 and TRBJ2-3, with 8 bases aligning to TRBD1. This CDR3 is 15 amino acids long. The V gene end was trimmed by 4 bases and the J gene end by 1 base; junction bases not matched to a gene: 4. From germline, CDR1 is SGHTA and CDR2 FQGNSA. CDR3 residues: CASSSGQGGTDTQYF. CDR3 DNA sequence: TGTGCCAGCAGCTCTGGACAGGGAGGCACAGATACGCAGTATTTT.

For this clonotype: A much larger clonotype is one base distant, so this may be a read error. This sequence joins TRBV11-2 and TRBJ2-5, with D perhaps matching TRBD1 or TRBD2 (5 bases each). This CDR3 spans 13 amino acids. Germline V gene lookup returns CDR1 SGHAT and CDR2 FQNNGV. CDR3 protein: CASSSGPRETRYF. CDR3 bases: TGTGCCAGCAGTTCGGGGCCGAGGGAGACCCGGTACTTC.

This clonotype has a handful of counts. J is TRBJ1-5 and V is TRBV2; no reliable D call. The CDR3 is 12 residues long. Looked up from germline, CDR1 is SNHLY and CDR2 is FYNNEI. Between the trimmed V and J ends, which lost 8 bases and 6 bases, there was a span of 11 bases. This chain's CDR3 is CASGKGVQPQHF. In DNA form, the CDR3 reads TGTGCCAGCGGTAAGGGTGTTCAGCCCCAGCATTTT.